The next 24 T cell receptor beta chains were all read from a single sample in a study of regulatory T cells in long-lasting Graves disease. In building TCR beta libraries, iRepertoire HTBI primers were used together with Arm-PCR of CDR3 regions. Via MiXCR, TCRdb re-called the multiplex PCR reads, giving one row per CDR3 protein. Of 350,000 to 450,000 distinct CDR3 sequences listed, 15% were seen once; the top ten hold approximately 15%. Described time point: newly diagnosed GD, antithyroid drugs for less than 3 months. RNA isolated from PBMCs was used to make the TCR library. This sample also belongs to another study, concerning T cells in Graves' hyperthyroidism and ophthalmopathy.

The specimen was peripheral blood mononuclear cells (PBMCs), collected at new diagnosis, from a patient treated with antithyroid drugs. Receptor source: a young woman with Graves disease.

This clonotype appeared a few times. The CDR3 is CASKTHVGTEAFF. The CDR3, as DNA: TGTGCCAGCAAGACCCACGTAGGCACTGAAGCTTTCTTT. This chain links TRBV6-1 with TRBJ1-1; D remains ambiguous. With 7 bases removed from V and 4 bases from J, the gap between germline ends came to 13 bases. The CDR3 covers 13 residues. Germline V gene lookup returns CDR1 MNHNS and CDR2 SASEGT.

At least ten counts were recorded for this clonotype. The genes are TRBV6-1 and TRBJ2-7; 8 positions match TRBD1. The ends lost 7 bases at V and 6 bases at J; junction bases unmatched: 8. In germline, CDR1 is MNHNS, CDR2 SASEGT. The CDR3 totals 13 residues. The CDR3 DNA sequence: TGTGCCAGCACGACAGGGGAACATCGCGAGCAGTACTTC. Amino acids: CASTTGEHREQYF.

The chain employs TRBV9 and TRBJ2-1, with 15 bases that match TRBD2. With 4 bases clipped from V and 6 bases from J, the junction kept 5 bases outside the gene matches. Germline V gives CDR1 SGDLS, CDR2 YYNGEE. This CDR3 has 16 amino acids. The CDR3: CASSLGTSGRRNEQFF. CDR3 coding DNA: TGTGCCAGCAGCTTAGGGACTAGCGGGAGGCGCAATGAGCAGTTCTTC.

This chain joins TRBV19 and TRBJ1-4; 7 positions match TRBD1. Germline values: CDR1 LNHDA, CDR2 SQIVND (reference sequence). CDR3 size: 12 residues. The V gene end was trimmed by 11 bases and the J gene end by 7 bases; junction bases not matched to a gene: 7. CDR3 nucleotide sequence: TGTGCCTCCGGGACAGTATTTGAAAAACTGTTTTTT. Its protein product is CASGTVFEKLFF. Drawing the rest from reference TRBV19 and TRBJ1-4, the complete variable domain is DGGITQSPKYLFRKEGQNVTLSCEQNLNHDAMYWYRQDPGQGLRLIYYSQIVNDFQKGDIAEGYSVSREKKESFPLTVTSAQKNPTAFYLCASGTVFEKLFFGSGTQLSVL.

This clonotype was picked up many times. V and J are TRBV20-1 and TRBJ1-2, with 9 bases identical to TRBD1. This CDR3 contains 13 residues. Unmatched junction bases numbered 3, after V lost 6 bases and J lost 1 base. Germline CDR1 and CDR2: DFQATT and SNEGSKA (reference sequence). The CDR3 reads CSARDRDNYGYTF. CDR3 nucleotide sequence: TGCAGTGCGAGGGACAGGGATAACTATGGCTACACCTTC.

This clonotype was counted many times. The CDR3 reads CASSLMGAGEQYF. CDR3 DNA: TGTGCCAGCAGTTTGATGGGGGCCGGGGAGCAGTACTTC. The chain recombines TRBV12-3 or TRBV12-4 with TRBJ2-7; TRBD1 is a possible D gene (6 bases). Trimming pared 3 bases from V and 7 bases from J, leaving 13 bases between. The CDR3 extends over 13 amino acids.

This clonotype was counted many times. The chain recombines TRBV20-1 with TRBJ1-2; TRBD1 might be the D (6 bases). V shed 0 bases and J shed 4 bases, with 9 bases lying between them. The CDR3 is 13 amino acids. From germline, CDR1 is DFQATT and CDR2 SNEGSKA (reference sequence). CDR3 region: CSARDTGSYGYTF. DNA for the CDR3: TGCAGTGCTAGAGATACAGGGAGCTATGGCTACACCTTC.

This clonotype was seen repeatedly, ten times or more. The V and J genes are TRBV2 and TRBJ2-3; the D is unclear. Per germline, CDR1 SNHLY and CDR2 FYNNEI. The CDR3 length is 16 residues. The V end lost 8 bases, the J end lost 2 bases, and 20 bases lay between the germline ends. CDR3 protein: CASGLWARVNTDTQYF. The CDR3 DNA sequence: TGTGCCAGCGGGCTGTGGGCAAGAGTCAACACAGATACGCAGTATTTT.

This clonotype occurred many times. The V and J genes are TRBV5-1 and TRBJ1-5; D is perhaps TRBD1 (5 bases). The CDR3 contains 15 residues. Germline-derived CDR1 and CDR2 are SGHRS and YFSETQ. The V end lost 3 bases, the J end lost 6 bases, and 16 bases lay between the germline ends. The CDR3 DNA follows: TGCGCCAGCAGCTCCCGGACCCCAAGGGGTCAGCCCCAGCATTTT. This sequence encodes CASSSRTPRGQPQHF.

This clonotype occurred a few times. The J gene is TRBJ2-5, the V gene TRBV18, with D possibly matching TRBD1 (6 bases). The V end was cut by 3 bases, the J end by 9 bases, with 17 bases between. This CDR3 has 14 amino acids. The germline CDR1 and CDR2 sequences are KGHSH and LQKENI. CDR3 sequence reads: CASSPVDSPGAQYF. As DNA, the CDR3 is TGTGCCAGCTCACCGGTGGACTCACCAGGGGCCCAGTACTTC. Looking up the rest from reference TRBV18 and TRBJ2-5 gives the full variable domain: NAGVMQNPRHLVRRRGQEARLRCSPMKGHSHVYWYRQLPEEGLKFMVYLQKENIIDESGMPKERFSAEFPKEGPSILRIQQVVRGDSAAYFCASSPVDSPGAQYFGPGTRLLVL.

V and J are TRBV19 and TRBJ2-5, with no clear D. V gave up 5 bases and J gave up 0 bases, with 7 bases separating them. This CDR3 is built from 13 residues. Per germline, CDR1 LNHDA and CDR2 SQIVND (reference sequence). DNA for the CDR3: TGTGCCAGTAGTCGGACGGACCAAGAGACCCAGTACTTC. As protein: CASSRTDQETQYF. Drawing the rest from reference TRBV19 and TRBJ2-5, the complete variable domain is DGGITQSPKYLFRKEGQNVTLSCEQNLNHDAMYWYRQDPGQGLRLIYYSQIVNDFQKGDIAEGYSVSREKKESFPLTVTSAQKNPTAFYLCASSRTDQETQYFGPGTRLLVL.

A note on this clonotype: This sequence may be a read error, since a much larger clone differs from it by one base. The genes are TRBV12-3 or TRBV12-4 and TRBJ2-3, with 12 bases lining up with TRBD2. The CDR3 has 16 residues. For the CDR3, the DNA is TGTGCCGGCAGCGGGGGGACTAGCGGGCGCACAGATACGCAGTATTTT. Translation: CAGSGGTSGRTDTQYF.

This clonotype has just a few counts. The CDR3 DNA follows: TGTGCCAGTAGTCCGGGACTAGTTCAAAACGAGCAGTACTTC. The encoded protein is CASSPGLVQNEQYF. J is TRBJ2-7 and V is TRBV19; 8 bases match TRBD2. V gave up 5 bases and J gave up 5 bases; unmatched junction bases: 8. The CDR3 contains 14 residues. Germline CDR1 LNHDA, CDR2 SQIVND (reference sequence).

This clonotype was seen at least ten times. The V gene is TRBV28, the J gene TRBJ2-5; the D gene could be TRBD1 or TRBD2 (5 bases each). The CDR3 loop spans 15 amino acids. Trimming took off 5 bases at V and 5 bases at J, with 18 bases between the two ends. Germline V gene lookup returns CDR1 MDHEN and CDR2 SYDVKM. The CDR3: CASSPPHGGFETQYF. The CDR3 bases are TGTGCCAGCAGTCCCCCACATGGGGGTTTTGAGACCCAGTACTTC.

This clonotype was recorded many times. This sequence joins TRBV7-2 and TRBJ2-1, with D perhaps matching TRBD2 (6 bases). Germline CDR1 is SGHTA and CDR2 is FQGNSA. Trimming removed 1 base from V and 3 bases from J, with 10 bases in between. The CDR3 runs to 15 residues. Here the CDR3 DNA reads TGTGCCAGCAGCTTAGGTGGCGGGGACTACAATGAGCAGTTCTTC. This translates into CASSLGGGDYNEQFF.

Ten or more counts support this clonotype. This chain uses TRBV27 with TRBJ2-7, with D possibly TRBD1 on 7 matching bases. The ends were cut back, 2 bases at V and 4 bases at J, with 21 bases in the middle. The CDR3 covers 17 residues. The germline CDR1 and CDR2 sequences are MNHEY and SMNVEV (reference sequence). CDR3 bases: TGTGCCAGCAGTTTAAGGGGGCAGGGGATGGGGGGATACGAGCAGTACTTC. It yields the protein CASSLRGQGMGGYEQYF.

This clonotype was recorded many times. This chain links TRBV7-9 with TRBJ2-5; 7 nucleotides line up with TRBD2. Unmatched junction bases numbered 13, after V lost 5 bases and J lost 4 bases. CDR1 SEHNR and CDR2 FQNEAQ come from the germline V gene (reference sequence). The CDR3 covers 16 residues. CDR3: CASSPLGGAGVETQYF. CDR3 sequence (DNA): TGTGCCAGCAGCCCCCTAGGCGGCGCGGGAGTAGAGACCCAGTACTTC.

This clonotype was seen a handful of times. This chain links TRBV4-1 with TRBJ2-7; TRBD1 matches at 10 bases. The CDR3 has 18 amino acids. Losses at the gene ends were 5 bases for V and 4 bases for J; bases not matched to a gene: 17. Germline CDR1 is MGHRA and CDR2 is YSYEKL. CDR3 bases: TGCGCCAGCAGCTCAAGGGCGACTTCCGGGACAGGGGAGTACGAGCAGTACTTC. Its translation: CASSSRATSGTGEYEQYF.

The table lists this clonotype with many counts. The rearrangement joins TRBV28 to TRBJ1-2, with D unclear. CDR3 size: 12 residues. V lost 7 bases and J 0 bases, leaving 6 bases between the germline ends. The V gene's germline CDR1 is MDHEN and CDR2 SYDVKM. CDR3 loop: CASTRANYGYTF. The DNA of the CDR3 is TGTGCCAGCACGAGAGCTAACTATGGCTACACCTTC.

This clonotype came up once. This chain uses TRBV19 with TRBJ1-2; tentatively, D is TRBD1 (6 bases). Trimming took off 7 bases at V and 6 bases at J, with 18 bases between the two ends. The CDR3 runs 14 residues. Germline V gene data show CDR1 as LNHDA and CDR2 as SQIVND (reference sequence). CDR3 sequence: CASTQGRVRDGYTF. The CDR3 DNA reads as TGTGCCAGTACACAGGGAAGGGTTAGAGATGGCTACACCTTC.

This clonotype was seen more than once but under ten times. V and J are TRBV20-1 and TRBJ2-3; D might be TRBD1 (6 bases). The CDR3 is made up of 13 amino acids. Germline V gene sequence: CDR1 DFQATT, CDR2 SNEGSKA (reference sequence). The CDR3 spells CGVGAESTDTQYF. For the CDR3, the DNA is TGCGGCGTGGGGGCGGAGAGCACAGATACGCAGTATTTT.

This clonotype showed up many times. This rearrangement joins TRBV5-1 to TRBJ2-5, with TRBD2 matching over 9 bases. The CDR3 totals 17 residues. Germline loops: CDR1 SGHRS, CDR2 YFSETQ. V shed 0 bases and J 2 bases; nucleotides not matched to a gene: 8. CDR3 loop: CASSLGRAGGLQETQYF. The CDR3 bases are TGCGCCAGCAGCTTGGGTCGAGCGGGGGGACTTCAAGAGACCCAGTACTTC.

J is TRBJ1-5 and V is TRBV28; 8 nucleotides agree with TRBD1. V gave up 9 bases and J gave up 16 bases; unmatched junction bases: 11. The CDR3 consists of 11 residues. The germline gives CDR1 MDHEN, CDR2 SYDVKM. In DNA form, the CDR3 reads TGTGCCAGTCGGTCAACAGGGGGGGAACATTTT. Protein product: CASRSTGGEHF.

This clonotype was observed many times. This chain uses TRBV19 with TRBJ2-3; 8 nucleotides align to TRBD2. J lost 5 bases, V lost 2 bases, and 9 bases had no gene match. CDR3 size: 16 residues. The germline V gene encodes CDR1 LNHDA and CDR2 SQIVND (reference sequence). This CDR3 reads CASSIQNGRAEDTQYF. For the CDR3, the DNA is TGTGCCAGTAGTATACAGAACGGGAGGGCCGAAGATACGCAGTATTTT. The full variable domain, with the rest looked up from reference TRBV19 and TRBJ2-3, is DGGITQSPKYLFRKEGQNVTLSCEQNLNHDAMYWYRQDPGQGLRLIYYSQIVNDFQKGDIAEGYSVSREKKESFPLTVTSAQKNPTAFYLCASSIQNGRAEDTQYFGPGTRLTVL.